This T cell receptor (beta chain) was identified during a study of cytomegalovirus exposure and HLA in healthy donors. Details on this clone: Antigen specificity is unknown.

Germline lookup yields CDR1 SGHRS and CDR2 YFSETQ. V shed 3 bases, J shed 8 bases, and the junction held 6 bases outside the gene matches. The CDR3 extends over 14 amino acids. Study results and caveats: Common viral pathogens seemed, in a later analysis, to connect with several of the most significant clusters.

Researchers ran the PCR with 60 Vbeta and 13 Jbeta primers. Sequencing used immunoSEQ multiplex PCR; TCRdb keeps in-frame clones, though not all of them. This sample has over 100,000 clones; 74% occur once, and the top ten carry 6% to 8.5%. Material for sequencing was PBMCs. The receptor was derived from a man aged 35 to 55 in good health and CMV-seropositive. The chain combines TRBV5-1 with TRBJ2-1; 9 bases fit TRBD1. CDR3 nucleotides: TGCGCCAGCAGCTCCCGGACAGGGGACGATGAGCAGTTCTTC. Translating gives CASSSRTGDDEQFF.